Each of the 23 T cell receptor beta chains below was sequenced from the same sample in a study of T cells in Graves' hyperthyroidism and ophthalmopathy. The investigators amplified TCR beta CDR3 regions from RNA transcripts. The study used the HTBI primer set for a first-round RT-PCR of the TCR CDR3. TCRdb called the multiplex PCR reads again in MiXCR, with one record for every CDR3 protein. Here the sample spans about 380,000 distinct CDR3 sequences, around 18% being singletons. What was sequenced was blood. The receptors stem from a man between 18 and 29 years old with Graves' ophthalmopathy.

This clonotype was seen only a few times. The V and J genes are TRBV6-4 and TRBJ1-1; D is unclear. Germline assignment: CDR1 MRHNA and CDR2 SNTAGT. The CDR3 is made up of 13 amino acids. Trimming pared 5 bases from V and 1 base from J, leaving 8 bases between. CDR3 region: CASSRTQNTEAFF. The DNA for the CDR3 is TGTGCCAGCAGTCGAACACAGAACACTGAAGCTTTCTTT.

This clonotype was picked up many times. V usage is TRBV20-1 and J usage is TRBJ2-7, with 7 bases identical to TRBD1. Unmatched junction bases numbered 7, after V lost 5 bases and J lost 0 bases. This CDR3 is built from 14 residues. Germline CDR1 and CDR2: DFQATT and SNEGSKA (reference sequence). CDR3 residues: CSAPGTASSYEQYF. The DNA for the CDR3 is TGCAGTGCTCCCGGGACAGCCAGCTCCTACGAGCAGTACTTC.

The CDR3 bases are TGTGCCAGCAGCCAAGATTGGGGACAGGGGGCTTTGGATACGCAGTATTTT. Residues: CASSQDWGQGALDTQYF. The chain is built from TRBV3-1 and TRBJ2-3; TRBD1 agrees at 12 bases. The ends lost 0 bases at V and 6 bases at J; junction bases unmatched: 7. Germline V gene data show CDR1 as LGHDT and CDR2 as YNNKEL (reference sequence). The CDR3 runs to 17 residues.

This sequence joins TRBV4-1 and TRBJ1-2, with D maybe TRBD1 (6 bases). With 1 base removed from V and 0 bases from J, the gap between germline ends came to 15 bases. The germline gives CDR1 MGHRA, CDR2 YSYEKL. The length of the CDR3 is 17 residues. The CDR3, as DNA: TGCGCCAGCAGCCAAGTGATACAGGGAATTCCTAACTATGGCTACACCTTC. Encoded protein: CASSQVIQGIPNYGYTF.

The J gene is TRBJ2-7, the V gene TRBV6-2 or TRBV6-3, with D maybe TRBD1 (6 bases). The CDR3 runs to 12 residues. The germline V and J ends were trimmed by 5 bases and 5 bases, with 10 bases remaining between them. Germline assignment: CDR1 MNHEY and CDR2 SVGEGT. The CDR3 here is CASSRGSHEQYF. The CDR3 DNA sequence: TGTGCCAGCAGTAGGGGGTCCCACGAGCAGTACTTC.

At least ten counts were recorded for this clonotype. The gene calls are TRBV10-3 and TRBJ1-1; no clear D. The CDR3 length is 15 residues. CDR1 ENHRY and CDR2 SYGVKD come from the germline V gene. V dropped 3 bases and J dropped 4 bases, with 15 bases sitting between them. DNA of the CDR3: TGTGCCATCAGTGAAAAGGGTCAGTTTGGCACTGAAGCTTTCTTT. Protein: CAISEKGQFGTEAFF.

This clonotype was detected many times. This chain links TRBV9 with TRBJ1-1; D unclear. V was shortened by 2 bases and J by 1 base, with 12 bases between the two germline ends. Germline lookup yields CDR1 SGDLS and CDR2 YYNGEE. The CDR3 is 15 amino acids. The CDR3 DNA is TGTGCCAGCAGCGTGCTCCGTGACGCGAACACTGAAGCTTTCTTT. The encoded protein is CASSVLRDANTEAFF.

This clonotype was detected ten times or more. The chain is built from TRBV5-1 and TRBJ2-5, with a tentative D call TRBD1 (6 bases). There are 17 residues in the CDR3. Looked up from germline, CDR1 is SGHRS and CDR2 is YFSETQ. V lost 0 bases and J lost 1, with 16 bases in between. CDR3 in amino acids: CASSLVPGHEAQETQYF. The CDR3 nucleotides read TGCGCCAGCAGCTTGGTACCGGGACACGAAGCCCAAGAGACCCAGTACTTC.

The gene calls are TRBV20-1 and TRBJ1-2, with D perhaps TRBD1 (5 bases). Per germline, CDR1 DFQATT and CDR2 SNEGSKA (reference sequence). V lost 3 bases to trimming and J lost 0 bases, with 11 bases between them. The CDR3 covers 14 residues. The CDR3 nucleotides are TGCAGTGCTAGGAACACAGGCACTAACTATGGCTACACCTTC. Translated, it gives CSARNTGTNYGYTF.

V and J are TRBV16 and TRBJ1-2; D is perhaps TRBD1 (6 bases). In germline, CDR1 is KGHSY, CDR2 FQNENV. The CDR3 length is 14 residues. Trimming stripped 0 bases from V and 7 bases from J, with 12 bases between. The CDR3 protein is CASSQSGAVPGYTF. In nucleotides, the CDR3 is TGTGCCAGCAGCCAATCGGGGGCCGTCCCTGGCTACACCTTC.

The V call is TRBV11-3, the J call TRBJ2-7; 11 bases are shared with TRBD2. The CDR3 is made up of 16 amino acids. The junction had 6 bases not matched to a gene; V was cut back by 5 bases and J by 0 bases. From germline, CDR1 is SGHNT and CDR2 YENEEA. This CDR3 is CASSNGTSGSSYEQYF. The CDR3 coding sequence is TGTGCCAGCAGCAATGGGACTAGCGGTAGCTCCTACGAGCAGTACTTC.

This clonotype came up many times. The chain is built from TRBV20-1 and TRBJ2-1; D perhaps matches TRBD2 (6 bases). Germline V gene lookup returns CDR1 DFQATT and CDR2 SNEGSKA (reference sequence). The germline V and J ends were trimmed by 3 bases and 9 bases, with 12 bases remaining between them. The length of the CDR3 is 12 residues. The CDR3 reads CSASGAGFEQFF. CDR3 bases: TGCAGTGCTAGTGGCGCGGGGTTTGAGCAGTTCTTC.

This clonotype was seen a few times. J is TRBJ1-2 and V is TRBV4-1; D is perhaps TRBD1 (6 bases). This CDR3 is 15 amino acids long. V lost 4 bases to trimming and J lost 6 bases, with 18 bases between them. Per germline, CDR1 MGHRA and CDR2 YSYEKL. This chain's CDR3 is CASSPRGPGDDGYTF. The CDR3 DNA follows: TGCGCCAGCAGCCCGCGAGGTCCAGGGGATGATGGCTACACCTTC.

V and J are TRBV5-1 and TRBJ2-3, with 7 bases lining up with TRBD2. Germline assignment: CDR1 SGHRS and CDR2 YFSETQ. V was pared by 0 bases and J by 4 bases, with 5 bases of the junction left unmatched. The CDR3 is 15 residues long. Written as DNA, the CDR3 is TGCGCCAGCAGCTTGGTGGGGGAGGGCCCAGATACGCAGTATTTT. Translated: CASSLVGEGPDTQYF.

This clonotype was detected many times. The CDR3 here is CASSPRNGGDTDTQYF. The CDR3 DNA sequence: TGTGCCAGCAGCCCCCGTAATGGCGGGGACACAGATACGCAGTATTTT. J is TRBJ2-3 and V is TRBV11-3; D might be TRBD2 (6 bases). The CDR3 length is 16 residues. Germline loops: CDR1 SGHNT, CDR2 YENEEA. V was cut by 5 bases and J by 2 bases, with 17 bases left in between.

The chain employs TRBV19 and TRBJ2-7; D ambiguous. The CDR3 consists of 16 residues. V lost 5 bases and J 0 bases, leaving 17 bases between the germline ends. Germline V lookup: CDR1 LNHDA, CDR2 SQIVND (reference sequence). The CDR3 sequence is CASSASWQRPSYEQYF. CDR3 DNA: TGTGCCAGTAGTGCCTCGTGGCAGCGCCCCTCCTACGAGCAGTACTTC.

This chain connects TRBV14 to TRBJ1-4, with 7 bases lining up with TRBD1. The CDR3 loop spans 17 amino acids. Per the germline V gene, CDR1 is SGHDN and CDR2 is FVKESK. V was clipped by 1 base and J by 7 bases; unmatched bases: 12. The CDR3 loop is CASSQAPGQAGGEKLFF. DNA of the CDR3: TGTGCCAGCAGCCAAGCCCCTGGACAGGCAGGAGGTGAAAAACTGTTTTTT. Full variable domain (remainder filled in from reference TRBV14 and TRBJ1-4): EAGVTQFPSHSVIEKGQTVTLRCDPISGHDNLYWYRRVMGKEIKFLLHFVKESKQDESGMPNNRFLAERTGGTYSTLKVQPAELEDSGVYFCASSQAPGQAGGEKLFFGSGTQLSVL.

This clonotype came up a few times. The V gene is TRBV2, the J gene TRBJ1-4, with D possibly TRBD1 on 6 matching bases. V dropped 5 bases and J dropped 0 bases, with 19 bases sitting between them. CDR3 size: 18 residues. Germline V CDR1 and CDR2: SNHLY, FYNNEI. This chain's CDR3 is CASSTPRTAAATNEKLFF. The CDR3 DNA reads TGTGCCAGCAGTACGCCCCGGACAGCTGCCGCAACTAATGAAAAACTGTTTTTT. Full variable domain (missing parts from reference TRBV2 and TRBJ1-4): EPEVTQTPSHQVTQMGQEVILRCVPISNHLYFYWYRQILGQKVEFLVSFYNNEISEKSEIFDDQFSVERPDGSNFTLKIRSTKLEDSAMYFCASSTPRTAAATNEKLFFGSGTQLSVL.

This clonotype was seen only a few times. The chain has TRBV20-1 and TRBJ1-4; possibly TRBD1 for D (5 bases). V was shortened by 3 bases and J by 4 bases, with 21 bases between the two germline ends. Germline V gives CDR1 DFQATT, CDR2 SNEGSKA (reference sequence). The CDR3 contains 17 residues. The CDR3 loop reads CSARHPPGLDGNEKLFF. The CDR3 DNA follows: TGCAGTGCTAGGCATCCTCCAGGGCTTGATGGTAATGAAAAACTGTTTTTT.

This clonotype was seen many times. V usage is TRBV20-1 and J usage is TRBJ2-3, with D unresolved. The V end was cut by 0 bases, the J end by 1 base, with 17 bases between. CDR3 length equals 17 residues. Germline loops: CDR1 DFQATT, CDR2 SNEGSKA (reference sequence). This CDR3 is CSAREPLGFWGTDTQYF. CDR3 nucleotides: TGCAGTGCTAGAGAACCGTTGGGGTTTTGGGGCACAGATACGCAGTATTTT.

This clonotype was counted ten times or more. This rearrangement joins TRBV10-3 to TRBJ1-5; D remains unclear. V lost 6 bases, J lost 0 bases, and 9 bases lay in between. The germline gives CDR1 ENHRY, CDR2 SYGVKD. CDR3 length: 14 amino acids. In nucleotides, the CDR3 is TGTGCCATCAGCTATTCTAATAGCAATCAGCCCCAGCATTTT. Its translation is CAISYSNSNQPQHF.

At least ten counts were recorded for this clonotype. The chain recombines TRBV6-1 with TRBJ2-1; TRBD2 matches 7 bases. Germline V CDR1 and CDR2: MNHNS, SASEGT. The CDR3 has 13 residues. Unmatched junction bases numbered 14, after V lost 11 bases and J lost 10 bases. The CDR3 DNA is TGTGCCTTAGGAGCGGGGCCTTACAGGGAGCAGTTCTTC. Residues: CALGAGPYREQFF.

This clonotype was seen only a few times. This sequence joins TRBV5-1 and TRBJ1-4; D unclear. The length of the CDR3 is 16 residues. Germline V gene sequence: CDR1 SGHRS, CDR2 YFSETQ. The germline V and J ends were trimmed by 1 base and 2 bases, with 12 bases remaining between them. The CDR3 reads CASSLSLGWTNEKLFF. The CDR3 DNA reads TGCGCCAGCAGCTTGTCGTTGGGGTGGACTAATGAAAAACTGTTTTTT.